This T cell receptor (beta chain) was captured by sequencing in a study of shared clonotypes between healthy human individuals. The V gene lost 5 bases and the J gene lost 5 bases, with 14 bases spanning the gap. This CDR3 contains 13 residues. CDR1 and CDR2 from the germline V gene are SGHNT and YYREEE (reference sequence). Libraries were prepared by immunoSEQ multiplex PCR; TCRdb keeps only in-frame clonotypes and omits some of them. The sample shows millions of clones, about 95% of them seen only once. The naive CD8 population came from CD45RO-negative cells selected for CCR7, without terminally differentiated effector memory CD45RA+ cells.

The chain carries TRBV5-4 and TRBJ2-7; D not resolved. The receptor comes from a man younger than 30 in good health. The sequencing sample was made of naive CD8+ T cells sorted from blood. The CDR3: CASSTSPTDEQYF. The CDR3 DNA sequence: TGTGCCAGCAGTACCTCCCCCACAGACGAGCAGTACTTC.